Listed here are 18 T cell receptor beta chains from one sample, sequenced in a study of control samples from healthy donors and cancer patients. Using immunoSEQ multiplex PCR, the repertoire was profiled, and TCRdb retains in-frame clones only, with some absent. The sample holds fewer than 120,000 clones, around 87% seen once. Specimen: PBMCs. The receptors originated from a woman aged 55-70 years with lung cancer.

A word on this clone: The junction differs from germline at one of its ends, possibly a read error. Additional DNA sequences in this sample encode the identical CDR3. V usage is TRBV18 and J usage is TRBJ2-3; TRBD2 is a possible D gene (5 bases). The V gene's germline CDR1 is KGHSH and CDR2 LQKENI. The CDR3 totals 15 residues. The CDR3 region has the DNA TGTGCTAGCTCACCACCCTCGGGGAGCACAGATACGCAGTATTTT. Translating gives CASSPPSGSTDTQYF.

This clone was detected only a few times. V and J are TRBV6-5 and TRBJ1-5, with a tentative D call TRBD1 (5 bases). The CDR3 runs to 13 residues. Trimming removed 6 bases at V and 6 bases at J, with 12 bases between. Germline loops: CDR1 MNHEY, CDR2 SVGAGI. The DNA of the CDR3 is TGTGCCAGCAGGGGGGGGTCCGGTCAGCCCCAGCATTTT. Translating gives CASRGGSGQPQHF.

J is TRBJ1-2 and V is TRBV5-8; 9 bases are shared with TRBD1. With V trimmed by 4 bases and J by 2 bases, 3 bases remained unmatched. The CDR3 is 14 residues long. Germline V gene data show CDR1 as SGHTS and CDR2 as YDEGEE. The CDR3 loop is CASSIGTGNYGYTF. In DNA form, the CDR3 reads TGTGCCAGCAGCATCGGGACAGGGAACTATGGCTACACCTTC. Variable domain in full (rest from reference TRBV5-8 and TRBJ1-2): EAGVTQSPTHLIKTRGQQATLRCSPISGHTSVYWYQQALGLGLQFLLWYDEGEERNRGNFPPRFSGRQFPNYSSELNVNALELEDSALYLCASSIGTGNYGYTFGSGTRLTVV.

The chain links TRBV2 to TRBJ2-3; D is perhaps TRBD2 (6 bases). Germline V gene lookup returns CDR1 SNHLY and CDR2 FYNNEI. The CDR3 is made up of 13 amino acids. Trimming took 7 bases from V and 1 from J, leaving 9 bases between them. The CDR3 region is CASTAGGTDTQYF. Here the CDR3 DNA reads TGTGCCAGCACAGCGGGTGGCACAGATACGCAGTATTTT.

Only one count was recorded for this clone. This chain links TRBV5-1 with TRBJ2-1, with TRBD1 matching 7 bases. The CDR3 is 14 amino acids. Trimming took 4 bases from V and 8 from J; bases not matched to a gene: 9. In germline, CDR1 is SGHRS, CDR2 YFSETQ. In DNA, the CDR3 is TGCGCCAGCAGCCAAAAGACAGGGTTCGATGAGCAGTTCTTC. Protein product: CASSQKTGFDEQFF.

The V call is TRBV6-5, the J call TRBJ2-2; D gene uncertain. CDR1 and CDR2 from the germline V gene are MNHEY and SVGAGI. The CDR3 totals 16 residues. Trimming removed 4 bases from V and 3 bases from J, with 15 bases in between. CDR3 coding DNA: TGTGCCAGCAGTTCCCAACCTACTCTGGACACCGGGGAGCTGTTTTTT. This gives the protein CASSSQPTLDTGELFF.

V is TRBV4-1 and J is TRBJ1-6; TRBD1 agrees at 8 bases. The V and J ends lost 4 bases and 8 bases, in that order; junction bases with no gene match: 13. The CDR3 sequence is 17 residues long. CDR1 is MGHRA and CDR2 is YSYEKL in the germline V gene. The DNA for the CDR3 is TGCGCCAGCAGCCGGGACAGGCTCAAACCCGACTATTCACCCCTCCACTTT. Translated: CASSRDRLKPDYSPLHF.

V gene TRBV19 combines with J gene TRBJ1-6, with a possible D match to TRBD1 (6 bases). The CDR3 consists of 15 residues. Germline values: CDR1 LNHDA, CDR2 SQIVND (reference sequence). Trimming stripped 7 bases from V and 5 bases from J, with 15 bases between. The CDR3 reads CASISDRRDNSPLHF. In DNA form, the CDR3 reads TGTGCCAGTATTTCCGACAGGCGGGATAATTCACCCCTCCACTTT.

The V and J genes are TRBV5-1 and TRBJ2-5, with D tentatively TRBD1 (6 bases). V dropped 4 bases and J dropped 3 bases, with 16 bases sitting between them. CDR1 is SGHRS and CDR2 is YFSETQ in the germline V gene. This CDR3 comprises 15 residues. CDR3 DNA: TGCGCCAGCAGCAGACAGGTTGGAACCGAAGAGACCCAGTACTTC. This sequence encodes CASSRQVGTEETQYF.

J is TRBJ1-1 and V is TRBV11-2; D possibly corresponds to TRBD1 (6 bases). There are 15 residues in the CDR3. Trimming left V 0 bases short and J 5 bases short, with 13 bases between. In germline, CDR1 is SGHAT, CDR2 FQNNGV. This CDR3 is CASSLDPGASTEAFF. CDR3 in DNA: TGTGCCAGCAGCTTAGACCCGGGGGCATCAACTGAAGCTTTCTTT. Combining the CDR3 with reference TRBV11-2 and TRBJ1-1 gives the whole variable domain EAGVAQSPRYKIIEKRQSVAFWCNPISGHATLYWYQQILGQGPKLLIQFQNNGVVDDSQLPKDRFSAERLKGVDSTLKIQPAKLEDSAVYLCASSLDPGASTEAFFGQGTRLTVV.

The J gene is TRBJ2-2, the V gene TRBV10-3, with D hard to call. Trimming removed 8 bases at V and 3 bases at J, with 4 bases between. This CDR3 contains 11 residues. The germline CDR1 and CDR2 sequences are ENHRY and SYGVKD. CDR3: CAIDDTGELFF. CDR3 coding DNA: TGTGCCATCGACGACACCGGGGAGCTGTTTTTT.

J is TRBJ2-3 and V is TRBV3-1 (or the pseudogene TRBV3-2), with 12 bases matching TRBD2. Per the germline V gene, CDR1 is LGHDT and CDR2 is YNNKEL (reference sequence). This CDR3 is built from 17 residues. After removal of 6 bases from V and 3 bases from J, the junction contained 10 bases not matched to a gene. DNA for the CDR3: TGTGCCAGCAGTTATATACGGACTAGCGGGAAAACAGATACGCAGTATTTT. Protein sequence: CASSYIRTSGKTDTQYF.

This clone was observed a single time. The chain joins TRBV4-1 to TRBJ2-3; weak D call: TRBD2 (5 bases). The CDR3 extends over 15 amino acids. From germline, CDR1 is MGHRA and CDR2 YSYEKL. The V end was cut by 0 bases, the J end by 1 base, with 8 bases between. The CDR3: CASSQERRGTDTQYF. The CDR3 nucleotides are TGCGCCAGCAGCCAAGAACGGCGGGGCACAGATACGCAGTATTTT.

The rearrangement links TRBV30 to TRBJ1-6, with 9 bases that match TRBD1. The CDR3 covers 15 residues. Germline V lookup: CDR1 GTSNPN, CDR2 SVGIG (reference sequence). Unmatched junction bases numbered 4, after V lost 2 bases and J lost 5 bases. CDR3 sequence reads: CAWSSGTGNNSPLHF. Here the CDR3 DNA reads TGTGCCTGGAGTAGCGGGACAGGGAATAATTCACCCCTCCACTTT.

The chain links TRBV6-5 to TRBJ2-7; D might be TRBD1 (5 bases). Germline CDR1 MNHEY, CDR2 SVGAGI. The V end lost 0 bases, the J end lost 0 bases, and 9 bases lay between the germline ends. This CDR3 is built from 15 residues. In nucleotides, the CDR3 is TGTGCCAGCAGTTACTCCTCAGGGTTCTCCTACGAGCAGTACTTC. It encodes CASSYSSGFSYEQYF.

This clone was observed a handful of times. The chain couples TRBV9 to TRBJ2-1; 9 bases line up with TRBD1. With 3 bases clipped from V and 8 bases from J, the junction kept 9 bases outside the gene matches. This CDR3 is built from 15 residues. Germline-derived CDR1 and CDR2 are SGDLS and YYNGEE. CDR3 sequence: CASSGSGTGLDEQFF. In nucleotides, the CDR3 is TGTGCCAGCAGCGGTTCCGGGACAGGGTTGGATGAGCAGTTCTTC.

This clone was recorded a few times. The chain joins TRBV11-3 to TRBJ2-2, with 9 bases matching TRBD1. The CDR3 runs 15 residues. The V and J ends lost 4 bases and 4 bases, in that order; junction bases with no gene match: 4. Germline values: CDR1 SGHNT, CDR2 YENEEA. CDR3 DNA: TGTGCCAGCAGCTCCCGGACAGGGGCCACCGGGGAGCTGTTTTTT. Its protein is CASSSRTGATGELFF.

The DNA of the CDR3 is TGTGCCAGCAGCTTAGGAAGCGGGGGAGGGGAGACCCAGTACTTC. Translated, it gives CASSLGSGGGETQYF. The chain combines TRBV5-4 with TRBJ2-5, with 8 bases aligning to TRBD2. With V trimmed by 2 bases and J by 5 bases, 8 bases remained unmatched. CDR1 and CDR2 from the germline V gene are SGHNT and YYREEE (reference sequence). The CDR3 runs 15 residues.